One and the same sample provided the 10 T cell receptor beta chains below, sequenced in a study of blood T cell repertoires in COVID-19. The repertoire was sequenced with immunoSEQ multiplex PCR; TCRdb's copy has only in-frame clones and lacks some. Of more than 85,000 clones listed, around three quarters are singletons. The sequenced sample was peripheral blood. The receptors shown here come from a woman aged 45-60 years with acute or convalescent COVID-19.

J is TRBJ1-2 and V is TRBV5-6; TRBD1 aligns across 7 bases. The junction had 23 bases not matched to a gene; V was cut back by 3 bases and J by 6 bases. From germline, CDR1 is SGHDT and CDR2 YYEEEE. This CDR3 region has 19 residues. In DNA form, the CDR3 reads TGTGCCAGCAGCTCCCTACTTCAGGGCAGGGGGTCCGGGACGGATGGCTACACCTTC. Its protein is CASSSLLQGRGSGTDGYTF.

Only one count was recorded for this clone. This sequence joins TRBV28 and TRBJ1-1; a weak D match, TRBD1 (5 bases). There are 15 residues in the CDR3. Germline assignment: CDR1 MDHEN and CDR2 SYDVKM. V was trimmed by 6 bases and J by 5 bases, leaving 19 bases between them. In DNA form, the CDR3 reads TGTGCCAGCAGCTTTGGATTGGGCCGGGGGACTGAAGCTTTCTTT. It codes for CASSFGLGRGTEAFF. Using reference TRBV28 and TRBJ1-1 for the parts outside the CDR3, the full variable domain is DVKVTQSSRYLVKRTGEKVFLECVQDMDHENMFWYRQDPGLGLRLIYFSYDVKMKEKGDIPEGYSVSREKKERFSLILESASTNQTSMYLCASSFGLGRGTEAFFGQGTRLTVV.

V gene TRBV9 combines with J gene TRBJ1-4, with 7 bases aligning to TRBD1. The germline CDR1 and CDR2 sequences are SGDLS and YYNGEE. With 0 bases clipped from V and 8 bases from J, the junction kept 4 bases outside the gene matches. There are 14 residues in the CDR3. The CDR3 DNA sequence: TGTGCCAGCAGCGTAGGACAGGGCAGGGAAAAACTGTTTTTT. This encodes CASSVGQGREKLFF.

Concerning this clone: Other DNA sequences of this sample code for an identical CDR3. The V call is TRBV9, the J call TRBJ1-4, with D maybe TRBD1 (5 bases). The ends were cut back, 5 bases at V and 8 bases at J, with 19 bases in the middle. Germline CDR1 is SGDLS and CDR2 is YYNGEE. The length of the CDR3 is 15 residues. Written as DNA, the CDR3 is TGTGCCAGCAGTGTTGGGGCGCGGGGTGGAGAAAAACTGTTTTTT. The encoded protein is CASSVGARGGEKLFF.

This chain joins TRBV5-1 and TRBJ1-1; D ambiguous. Trimming took off 3 bases at V and 4 bases at J, with 13 bases between the two ends. The germline CDR1 and CDR2 sequences are SGHRS and YFSETQ. The CDR3 spans 14 residues. CDR3 nucleotide sequence: TGCGCCAGCAGCTCCTCTTGGGCGGGCACTGAAGCTTTCTTT. As protein: CASSSSWAGTEAFF.

The genes are TRBV14 and TRBJ1-2, with TRBD1 identical over 11 bases. The V gene's germline CDR1 is SGHDN and CDR2 FVKESK. J lost 1 base, V lost 4 bases, and 8 bases had no gene match. The CDR3 spans 17 residues. The CDR3 region is CASSRRDRGIHNYGYTF. DNA for the CDR3: TGTGCCAGCAGCCGCCGGGACAGGGGGATTCATAACTATGGCTACACCTTC.

The chain couples TRBV6-2 or TRBV6-3 to TRBJ1-5, with 8 bases matching TRBD1. The CDR3 covers 15 residues. CDR1 is MNHEY, CDR2 SVGEGT, per germline. J was trimmed by 7 bases and V by 2 bases; bases with no gene match: 7. The CDR3 spells CASSYGQGASQPQHF. In nucleotides, the CDR3 is TGTGCCAGCAGTTACGGGCAGGGGGCGAGCCAGCCCCAGCATTTT.

The V and J genes are TRBV5-6 and TRBJ2-5; D not certain. The CDR3 runs 12 residues. Germline CDR1 is SGHDT and CDR2 is YYEEEE. The ends were cut back, 4 bases at V and 5 bases at J, with 9 bases in the middle. CDR3 in amino acids: CASSPLRETQYF. The CDR3 DNA follows: TGTGCCAGCAGCCCCTTGAGGGAGACCCAGTACTTC.

This clone was counted only a few times. The CDR3 sequence: CASSWTRSRSEQYF. CDR3 DNA: TGTGCCAGCAGCTGGACTAGAAGTCGGTCCGAGCAGTACTTC. The genes are TRBV11-2 and TRBJ2-7, with TRBD2 matching over 7 bases. This CDR3 spans 14 amino acids. Germline V lookup: CDR1 SGHAT, CDR2 FQNNGV. Unmatched junction bases numbered 9, after V lost 4 bases and J lost 6 bases. Using reference TRBV11-2 and TRBJ2-7 for the parts outside the CDR3, the full variable domain is EAGVAQSPRYKIIEKRQSVAFWCNPISGHATLYWYQQILGQGPKLLIQFQNNGVVDDSQLPKDRFSAERLKGVDSTLKIQPAKLEDSAVYLCASSWTRSRSEQYFGPGTRLTVT.

This chain joins TRBV24-1 and TRBJ1-5; possibly TRBD1 for D (5 bases). Trimming removed 5 bases at V and 4 bases at J, with 8 bases between. This CDR3 has 13 amino acids. From germline, CDR1 is KGHDR and CDR2 SFDVKD. The DNA of the CDR3 is TGTGCCACCAGTGTAGACAGTAATCAGCCCCAGCATTTT. It specifies CATSVDSNQPQHF.